The 15 T cell receptor beta chains in this list originate from one sample, sequenced in a study of chemoradiotherapy in HPV16-positive cancers. The table came from immunoSEQ multiplex PCR; TCRdb's copy has only in-frame clones and leaves some out. The sample consists of fewer than 20,000 clones, about four fifths of them appearing once. This sample was taken from a patient who underwent chemoradiotherapy. The receptors derive from a human donor with HPV-associated anogenital cancer.

The chain is built from TRBV28 and TRBJ2-7; D gene uncertain. Germline V gene sequence: CDR1 MDHEN, CDR2 SYDVKM. This CDR3 has 14 residues. V shed 3 bases and J shed 3 bases, with 12 bases lying between them. The CDR3 sequence is CASSLLGLGYEQYF. The CDR3 nucleotides read TGTGCCAGCAGTTTGCTCGGGTTGGGCTACGAGCAGTACTTC.

The V and J genes are TRBV27 and TRBJ1-1; D is perhaps TRBD1 (5 bases). Trimming left V 2 bases short and J 0 bases short, with 7 bases between. In germline, CDR1 is MNHEY, CDR2 SMNVEV (reference sequence). This CDR3 region has 14 residues. The CDR3 loop is CASSLQGLNTEAFF. For the CDR3, the DNA is TGTGCCAGCAGTTTACAGGGCCTGAACACTGAAGCTTTCTTT.

Comments on this clone: Compared with germline, one end of the junction differs, possibly owing to a read error. The V gene is TRBV18, the J gene TRBJ2-7, with D perhaps matching TRBD2 (5 bases). Germline values: CDR1 KGHSH, CDR2 LQKENI. This CDR3 has 13 residues. The CDR3 DNA is TGTGCCAGCTCAGCACCGGGGACCTACGAGCAGTACTTC. Its protein is CASSAPGTYEQYF.

This rearrangement joins TRBV7-2 to TRBJ1-2; D is undetermined. The germline V gene encodes CDR1 SGHTA and CDR2 FQGNSA. The germline V and J ends were trimmed by 5 bases and 2 bases, with 12 bases remaining between them. The CDR3 totals 14 residues. CDR3: CASSPESRNYGYTF. In DNA form, the CDR3 reads TGTGCCAGCAGCCCAGAGAGCAGGAACTATGGCTACACCTTC.

V and J are TRBV19 and TRBJ2-7; 7 nucleotides match TRBD1. Germline V lookup: CDR1 LNHDA, CDR2 SQIVND (reference sequence). The CDR3 runs 15 residues. V dropped 5 bases and J dropped 2; count of bases not matched to a gene: 9. CDR3 amino acids: CASSYTGALTYEQYF. As DNA, the CDR3 is TGTGCCAGTAGTTACACAGGGGCGCTTACCTACGAGCAGTACTTC.

The J gene is TRBJ1-2, the V gene TRBV4-1, with 7 bases that match TRBD1. V lost 1 base, J lost 4 bases, and 0 bases stayed unmatched. The germline gives CDR1 MGHRA, CDR2 YSYEKL. The CDR3 is made up of 13 amino acids. CDR3 in DNA: TGCGCCAGCAGCCAAGGGACAGGCTATGGCTACACCTTC. Its protein product is CASSQGTGYGYTF.

V usage is TRBV14 and J usage is TRBJ2-2; D unclear. Per the germline V gene, CDR1 is SGHDN and CDR2 is FVKESK. This CDR3 has 15 residues. Trimming cost V 1 base and J 3 bases, with 9 bases left between them. Here the CDR3 DNA reads TGTGCCAGCAGCCAAGTTTCGGGTTACACCGGGGAGCTGTTTTTT. This codes for CASSQVSGYTGELFF. The variable domain in full, with the rest retrieved from reference TRBV14 and TRBJ2-2, is EAGVTQFPSHSVIEKGQTVTLRCDPISGHDNLYWYRRVMGKEIKFLLHFVKESKQDESGMPNNRFLAERTGGTYSTLKVQPAELEDSGVYFCASSQVSGYTGELFFGEGSRLTVL.

The rearrangement uses TRBV7-2 and TRBJ2-5; weak D call: TRBD2 (5 bases). Trimming removed 5 bases from V and 4 bases from J, with 14 bases in between. The CDR3 is 14 residues long. Looked up from germline, CDR1 is SGHTA and CDR2 is FQGNSA. The chain's CDR3 is CASSKRALTETQYF. CDR3 coding DNA: TGTGCCAGCAGCAAGAGGGCCTTGACAGAGACCCAGTACTTC.

This clone appeared a few times. As DNA, the CDR3 is TGCGCCAGCAGCTTGGGATCAGCTAGCAATCAGCCCCAGCATTTT. It translates to CASSLGSASNQPQHF. The V gene is TRBV5-1, the J gene TRBJ1-5; D is undetermined. Germline values: CDR1 SGHRS, CDR2 YFSETQ. The CDR3 runs 15 residues. The ends were cut back, 0 bases at V and 0 bases at J, with 7 bases in the middle.

The V gene is TRBV5-6, the J gene TRBJ1-1; possibly TRBD1 for D (5 bases). There are 15 residues in the CDR3. Germline V gene lookup returns CDR1 SGHDT and CDR2 YYEEEE. Between the trimmed V and J ends, which lost 3 bases and 5 bases, there was a span of 17 bases. The CDR3 DNA reads as TGTGCCAGCAGCTCCCCCCCAAGGGGAGGGACTGAAGCTTTCTTT. Its protein is CASSSPPRGGTEAFF.

A note on this clone: Compared with germline, one end of the junction differs, possibly owing to a read error. The chain links TRBV7-6 to TRBJ2-3; 10 nucleotides line up with TRBD2. CDR3 length: 18 amino acids. The V gene's germline CDR1 is SGHVS and CDR2 FNYEAQ. The CDR3 is CASSQRALLAGSRDTQYF. The DNA for the CDR3 is TGTGCCAGCAGCCAGCGGGCCCTACTAGCGGGGAGCAGAGATACGCAGTATTTT.

The chain uses TRBV30 and TRBJ1-5, with 9 bases matching TRBD1. The CDR3 totals 13 residues. With V trimmed by 4 bases and J by 7 bases, 5 bases remained unmatched. Per germline, CDR1 GTSNPN and CDR2 SVGIG (reference sequence). CDR3 DNA sequence: TGTGCCTGGAACAGGGGGCTTAGGCAGCCCCAGCATTTT. This encodes CAWNRGLRQPQHF.

CDR3 DNA sequence: TGTGCCAGCAGCCCCAGACAGGGTCAATCCTCTGGGGCCAACGTCCTGACTTTC. Its protein product is CASSPRQGQSSGANVLTF. V gene TRBV5-6 combines with J gene TRBJ2-6, with 7 bases that match TRBD1. In germline, CDR1 is SGHDT, CDR2 YYEEEE. This CDR3 spans 18 amino acids. The V gene end was trimmed by 4 bases and the J gene end by 0 bases; junction bases not matched to a gene: 10.

This chain joins TRBV9 and TRBJ1-1, with a possible D match to TRBD1 (6 bases). The V gene lost 5 bases and the J gene lost 5 bases, with 16 bases spanning the gap. Germline lookup yields CDR1 SGDLS and CDR2 YYNGEE. This CDR3 contains 14 residues. Here the CDR3 reads CASSLQGSGTEAFF. The CDR3 nucleotides are TGTGCCAGCAGTCTTCAGGGGAGCGGGACTGAAGCTTTCTTT.

This chain joins TRBV19 and TRBJ1-1; 7 positions match TRBD1. Trimming took 2 bases from V and 4 from J; bases not matched to a gene: 7. Germline CDR1 is LNHDA and CDR2 is SQIVND (reference sequence). This CDR3 has 15 residues. CDR3 coding DNA: TGTGCCAGTAGTATAATCCAGGGGGGAGGCACTGAAGCTTTCTTT. Translating gives CASSIIQGGGTEAFF.